Below are 20 T cell receptor beta chains sequenced from a single sample in a study of T cell repertoires in cytomegalovirus infection. A single record per CDR3 protein comes from TCRdb applying MiXCR to the reads. Of around 490,000 distinct CDR3 sequences listed, approximately 25% are singletons. What was sequenced was PBMCs. All receptors derive from a human donor in good health (CMV status not recorded). Some clones in this sample may be carry-over from other donors' samples.

This clonotype has just a few counts. The chain has TRBV28 and TRBJ2-7, with unresolved D. This CDR3 is built from 11 residues. V gave up 6 bases and J gave up 4 bases, with 7 bases separating them. Germline CDR1 is MDHEN and CDR2 is SYDVKM. CDR3 sequence (DNA): TGTGCCAGCAGGGGGTATTACGAGCAGTACTTC. Protein product: CASRGYYEQYF.

This clonotype was seen a few times. The chain employs TRBV11-3 and TRBJ2-2, with D perhaps matching TRBD2 (7 bases). The CDR3 spans 14 residues. From germline, CDR1 is SGHNT and CDR2 YENEEA. V lost 6 bases to trimming and J lost 7 bases, with 15 bases between them. The CDR3 protein is CASRGGGPGGELFF. The CDR3 DNA reads as TGTGCCAGCAGAGGGGGAGGGCCCGGCGGGGAGCTGTTTTTT.

The chain couples TRBV25-1 to TRBJ2-1, with 9 nucleotides matching TRBD2. The V gene end was trimmed by 6 bases and the J gene end by 5 bases; junction bases not matched to a gene: 17. Germline V gene sequence: CDR1 MGHDK, CDR2 SYGVNS. The CDR3 covers 18 residues. CDR3 sequence (DNA): TGTGCCAGCAGCGACGCACTTGGGGCTAGCGGGACCGACAATGAGCAGTTCTTC. Translation: CASSDALGASGTDNEQFF.

The CDR3 protein is CASSRNVAGGPQETQYF. In DNA, the CDR3 is TGTGCCAGCAGCCGCAACGTAGCGGGAGGCCCCCAAGAGACCCAGTACTTC. The chain uses TRBV7-9 and TRBJ2-5, with 10 bases lining up with TRBD2. CDR1 is SEHNR and CDR2 is FQNEAQ in the germline V gene (reference sequence). Trimming at V came to 5 bases and at J to 1 base, leaving 10 bases not matched to a gene. The CDR3 totals 17 residues. The full variable domain, completed using reference TRBV7-9 and TRBJ2-5, is DTGVSQNPRHKITKRGQNVTFRCDPISEHNRLYWYRQTLGQGPEFLTYFQNEAQLEKSRLLSDRFSAERPKGSFSTLEIQRTEQGDSAMYLCASSRNVAGGPQETQYFGPGTRLLVL.

Ten or more counts support this clonotype. This rearrangement joins TRBV7-6 to TRBJ2-7; 11 bases agree with TRBD2. The V segment lost 5 bases and the J segment 3 bases; nucleotides outside the gene matches: 15. Germline V CDR1 and CDR2: SGHVS, FNYEAQ. CDR3 length equals 18 residues. CDR3 loop: CASSPSRGGLAEIYEQYF. CDR3 nucleotide sequence: TGTGCCAGCAGCCCTAGCCGAGGGGGACTAGCGGAAATCTACGAGCAGTACTTC.

This chain connects TRBV4-1 to TRBJ1-1, with D maybe TRBD1 (6 bases). The CDR3 consists of 14 residues. Germline V CDR1 and CDR2: MGHRA, YSYEKL. The V gene lost 2 bases and the J gene lost 4 bases, with 11 bases spanning the gap. The CDR3 DNA reads TGCGCCAGCAGCCAACTACAGGGTGCCACTGAAGCTTTCTTT. It specifies CASSQLQGATEAFF.

This clonotype showed up many times. This rearrangement joins TRBV7-8 to TRBJ2-7, with 8 nucleotides matching TRBD1. The CDR3 totals 15 residues. Germline CDR1 SGHVS, CDR2 FQNEAQ. V gave up 1 base and J gave up 3 bases; unmatched junction bases: 5. This CDR3 reads CASSLGAGTGYEQYV. DNA for the CDR3: TGTGCCAGCAGCTTAGGCGCCGGGACAGGCTACGAGCAGTACGTC.

Remarks on this clonotype: In this CDR3 the conserved last residue, phenylalanine or tryptophan, is missing, so a read error is likely. It is unclear where the CDR3 begins or ends on the DNA, so no DNA is shown, and the CDR3 is as TCRdb lists it. V is TRBV23-1 and J is TRBJ1-2; the D call TRBD1 from the table was never checked on the DNA. TRBV23-1 qualifies as an ORF whose function is uncertain. A total of 10 residues make up the CDR3, ends included. The CDR3 is CASSPQTGTQ.

This clonotype occurred a few times. The rearrangement links TRBV7-2 to TRBJ1-1, with TRBD1 as a possible D gene (6 bases). V lost 1 base and J lost 4, with 13 bases in between. The germline CDR1 and CDR2 sequences are SGHTA and FQGNSA. The CDR3 consists of 15 residues. The CDR3 spells CASSLEVQGGTEAFF. The CDR3, as DNA: TGTGCCAGCAGCTTAGAAGTACAGGGTGGCACTGAAGCTTTCTTT.

V usage is TRBV12-3 or TRBV12-4 and J usage is TRBJ2-2; D may be TRBD1 (6 bases). V gave up 6 bases and J gave up 3 bases, with 11 bases separating them. The CDR3 runs 14 residues. CDR3 in DNA: TGTGCCAGCAGACAGGGAATTGACACCGGGGAGCTGTTTTTT. Its translation: CASRQGIDTGELFF.

This clonotype was counted only a few times. The chain uses TRBV9 and TRBJ2-1, with unresolved D. The V and J ends lost 2 bases and 7 bases respectively, with 13 bases between them. Germline V gives CDR1 SGDLS, CDR2 YYNGEE. CDR3 length equals 14 residues. The CDR3 sequence: CASSVRLVPNEQFF. In nucleotides, the CDR3 is TGTGCCAGCAGCGTTCGGCTAGTCCCGAATGAGCAGTTCTTC.

This clonotype was picked up a small number of times. The chain is built from TRBV20-1 and TRBJ2-7; D is uncertain. The CDR3 totals 13 residues. Germline assignment: CDR1 DFQATT and CDR2 SNEGSKA (reference sequence). V gave up 6 bases and J gave up 1 base, with 13 bases separating them. CDR3 loop: CSASSWSSYEQYF. DNA for the CDR3: TGCAGTGCCAGTTCTTGGAGTTCCTACGAGCAGTACTTC.

This clonotype was seen at least ten times. This chain connects TRBV7-2 to TRBJ2-3; TRBD2 might be the D (5 bases). Trimming pared 5 bases from V and 4 bases from J, leaving 13 bases between. Germline V gene lookup returns CDR1 SGHTA and CDR2 FQGNSA. The CDR3 loop spans 14 amino acids. The CDR3 spells CASSAHLLADTQYF. The CDR3 coding sequence is TGTGCCAGCAGCGCGCACCTACTAGCAGATACGCAGTATTTT.

This rearrangement joins TRBV12-3 or TRBV12-4 to TRBJ2-2; TRBD2 matches 7 bases. This CDR3 is built from 14 residues. V gave up 8 bases and J gave up 7 bases; unmatched junction bases: 10. CDR3 DNA sequence: TGTGCCAGCTCCCGCGGGAGAGGGAACGGGGAGCTGTTTTTT. Amino acid sequence: CASSRGRGNGELFF.

The rearrangement joins TRBV12-3 or TRBV12-4 to TRBJ2-5; 7 positions match TRBD2. Trimming removed 3 bases from V and 2 bases from J; junction bases left unmatched: 9. The CDR3 consists of 16 residues. The CDR3 protein is CASSFSPTSRQETQYF. DNA of the CDR3: TGTGCCAGCAGTTTCTCCCCGACTAGCCGGCAAGAGACCCAGTACTTC.

The chain joins TRBV30 to TRBJ2-1; 11 bases map to TRBD2. The J segment lost 1 base and the V segment lost 4 bases, leaving 9 bases of the junction unmatched. Germline loops: CDR1 GTSNPN, CDR2 SVGIG (reference sequence). CDR3 length equals 17 residues. Written as DNA, the CDR3 is TGTGCCTGGAACCCGGCAAGGACTAGCGGGTCCTACAATGAGCAGTTCTTC. Its translation: CAWNPARTSGSYNEQFF.

The chain joins TRBV6-5 to TRBJ2-3, with D perhaps given as TRBD1 or TRBD2 (6 bases each). The CDR3 length is 19 residues. V was clipped by 0 bases and J by 2 bases, with 21 bases between them. Germline V gives CDR1 MNHEY, CDR2 SVGAGI. The CDR3 protein is CASSYSNGGPRGYTDTQYF. CDR3 sequence (DNA): TGTGCCAGCAGTTACTCGAACGGGGGCCCTAGGGGTTACACAGATACGCAGTATTTT.

The chain is built from TRBV5-4 and TRBJ2-1; the D is unclear. In germline, CDR1 is SGHNT, CDR2 YYREEE (reference sequence). The CDR3 is 14 residues long. V was pared by 5 bases and J by 0 bases, with 9 bases between. CDR3 region: CASSPDNSYNEQFF. CDR3 nucleotide sequence: TGTGCCAGCAGTCCTGATAACTCCTACAATGAGCAGTTCTTC.

The rearrangement uses TRBV2 and TRBJ1-1; no reliable D call. Per germline, CDR1 SNHLY and CDR2 FYNNEI. V was clipped by 4 bases and J by 8 bases, with 5 bases between them. CDR3 length: 10 amino acids. CDR3 region: CASSVGEAFF. CDR3 DNA sequence: TGTGCCAGCAGTGTCGGAGAAGCTTTCTTT.

This sequence joins TRBV11-2 and TRBJ2-2, with D possibly matching TRBD1 (6 bases). This CDR3 contains 17 residues. Germline-derived CDR1 and CDR2 are SGHAT and FQNNGV. The V end was cut by 5 bases, the J end by 0 bases, with 16 bases between. The CDR3 loop is CASSKNRVYSNTGELFF. For the CDR3, the DNA is TGTGCCAGCAGCAAAAACAGGGTTTATTCGAACACCGGGGAGCTGTTTTTT.